This T cell receptor beta chain was recorded in a study of CXCR3-negative and CXCR3-positive naive CD8 T cells. On the study more broadly: Roughly 135 million TRB reads were obtained overall (about 1.5 +/- 0.3 million per library).

For this clonotype: As yet, its antigen is unknown.

This CDR3 region has 13 residues. Germline CDR1 SEHNR, CDR2 FQNEAQ (reference sequence). The naive CD8+ gate required CD45RO-CCR7+CD27+CD95- phenotype. Carrying UMI labels, the TRB cDNA libraries were prepared through 5' RACE. TCRdb re-called the 5' RACE reads and gives one entry per CDR3 protein, without DNA. The sample is made up of some 22,000 distinct CDR3 sequences, and the top ten hold less than 5% of it. Findings and caveats of the study: Because surface CD5 did not distinguish the naive subsets, TCR strength was inferred from TRB CDR3 properties.

The TCR originated in a human donor in good health. Some clones in this sample may be carry-over from other donors' samples. The V gene is TRBV7-9, the J gene TRBJ2-1; TCRdb indicates TRBD2, and absent DNA this call remains unverified. Specimen: naive CXCR3- CD8+ T cells from blood. Subset here: CD45RO-CCR7+CD27+CD95- naive CD8+ T cells lacking CXCR3 (TNR3-). This CDR3 reads CASSLGTSHEQFF.